The clone carrying this TCR beta chain was observed at least ten times. The data stem from a study of early T cells in non-severe SARS-CoV-2 infection. The germline V gene encodes CDR1 GTSNPN and CDR2 SVGIG (reference sequence). The CDR3 covers 11 residues. V was cut by 6 bases and J by 9 bases, with 12 bases left in between. TCRdb called the 5' RACE reads again in MiXCR, with one record for every CDR3 protein. The sample records some 70,000 distinct CDR3 sequences, more than 4% being singletons. The chain is built from TRBV30 and TRBJ1-3; D is ambiguous. The sequencing sample was made of whole blood. The receptor was isolated from an adult who was a healthcare worker with PCR-confirmed SARS-CoV-2 infection or an uninfected control (not recorded which). CDR3 in DNA: TGTGCCTGTGACACCTCCAGCACCATATATTTT. Amino acid sequence: CACDTSSTIYF.